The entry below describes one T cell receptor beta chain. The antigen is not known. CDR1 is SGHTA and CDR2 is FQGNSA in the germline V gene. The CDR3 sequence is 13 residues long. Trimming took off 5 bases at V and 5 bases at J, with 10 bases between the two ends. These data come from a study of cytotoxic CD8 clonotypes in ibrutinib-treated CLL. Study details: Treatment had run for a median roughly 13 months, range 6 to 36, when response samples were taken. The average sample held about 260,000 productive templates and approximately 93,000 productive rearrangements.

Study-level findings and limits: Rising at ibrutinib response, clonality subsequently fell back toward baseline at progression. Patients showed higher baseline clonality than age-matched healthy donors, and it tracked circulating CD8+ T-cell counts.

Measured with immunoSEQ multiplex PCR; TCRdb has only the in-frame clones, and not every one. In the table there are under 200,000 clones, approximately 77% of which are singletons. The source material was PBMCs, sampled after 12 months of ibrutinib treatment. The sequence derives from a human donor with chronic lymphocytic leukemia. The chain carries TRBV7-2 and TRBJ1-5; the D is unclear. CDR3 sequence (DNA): TGTGCCAGCAGCCTAAATGAGTATCAGCCCCAGCATTTT. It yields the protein CASSLNEYQPQHF.